This TCR beta chain was recovered during a study of response to subunit inactivated influenza vaccine. Study-wide findings and caveats: The authors suggested that few new T cells are recruited per seasonal influenza vaccination.

TCRdb analysed the RT-PCR reads with MiXCR anew, one entry per CDR3 protein. The table includes 450,000 to 600,000 distinct CDR3 sequences, approximately 7.6% detected once. Germline V gene lookup returns CDR1 DFQATT and CDR2 SNEGSKA (reference sequence). CDR3 size: 16 residues. V lost 5 bases and J lost 4; bases outside the gene matches: 12. Regarding this clonotype: Its antigen remains unidentified.

The chain joins TRBV20-1 to TRBJ2-3; TRBD1 aligns across 10 bases. The source is a man between 50 and 75 years old who received an inactivated influenza vaccine. Sequencing was performed on PBMCs from blood, taken about 23 months after vaccination. CDR3 DNA: TGCAGTGCTGAGGACCGGGGACAGGGGTTGGCAGATACGCAGTATTTT. Protein sequence: CSAEDRGQGLADTQYF.